This T cell receptor (beta chain) was captured in a study of OX40 agonist ivuxolimab in advanced cancers. Whole-study findings and limits: Averaging showed that CD8+ T cells had more expanded clones than CD4+ did.

With regard to this clone: Its specificity is unknown.

The V and J ends lost 9 bases and 6 bases, in that order; junction bases with no gene match: 11. This CDR3 is built from 17 residues. The germline V gene encodes CDR1 WSHSY and CDR2 SAAADI. Sequencing used immunoSEQ multiplex PCR; TCRdb keeps in-frame clones, though not all of them. The table shows roughly 60,000 clones, with around 93% occurring only once. This chain connects TRBV10-2 to TRBJ2-1, with 16 bases lining up with TRBD2. The source material was CD4+ or CD8+ T cells sorted from blood, sampled in a trial of the OX40 agonist ivuxolimab. The clonotype comes from an adult with an advanced solid tumor such as melanoma, head and neck, liver or kidney cancer. The CDR3 nucleotides are TGCGCCAGTAAGGCGGGGACTAGCGGGAGGGCCTTCAATGAGCAGTTCTTC. Amino acids: CASKAGTSGRAFNEQFF.